This passage covers 10 T cell receptor beta chains from one sample sequenced in a study of neoadjuvant nivolumab and ipilimumab in lung cancer. Profiled with immunoSEQ multiplex PCR; TCRdb holds only in-frame clones, not every one. Here the sample spans some 26,000 clones, around four fifths being singletons. Material: tumor tissue, obtained after neoadjuvant nivolumab, alone or with ipilimumab, at or shortly before surgery. Receptors were obtained from an adult with non-small cell lung cancer.

This chain joins TRBV6-5 and TRBJ1-2; D possibly corresponds to TRBD1 (6 bases). Trimming took 10 bases from V and 8 from J, leaving 26 bases between them. This CDR3 is built from 15 residues. Germline loops: CDR1 MNHEY, CDR2 SVGAGI. The CDR3 bases are TGTGCCACGTCACTCCCCTCCCAGGGGTTAGGAGGCTACACCTTC. It is translated as CATSLPSQGLGGYTF.

The chain joins TRBV5-1 to TRBJ2-7; 11 bases fit TRBD2. The CDR3 is made up of 15 amino acids. Germline V gene lookup returns CDR1 SGHRS and CDR2 YFSETQ. V trimming: 4 bases; J trimming: 4 bases; junction bases outside the gene matches: 7. The CDR3 DNA follows: TGCGCCAGCAGCCCGCAACTAGCGGGAGAATACGAGCAGTACTTC. Protein sequence: CASSPQLAGEYEQYF.

The V gene is TRBV28, the J gene TRBJ2-3; TRBD2 matches 8 bases. The germline gives CDR1 MDHEN, CDR2 SYDVKM. The CDR3 is 14 amino acids. V shed 5 bases and J 3 bases; nucleotides not matched to a gene: 4. Here the CDR3 reads CASSGLAGTDTQYF. The CDR3 DNA is TGTGCCAGCAGTGGACTAGCAGGGACAGATACGCAGTATTTT.

The V gene is TRBV15, the J gene TRBJ1-3, with D unresolved. The CDR3 sequence is 15 residues long. Deletions cut 0 bases from V and 2 bases from J, with 8 bases between. Germline V gene lookup returns CDR1 LNHNV and CDR2 YYDKDF (reference sequence). This CDR3 is CATSRDHRAGNTIYF. The CDR3 DNA is TGTGCCACCAGCAGAGATCATCGGGCTGGAAACACCATATATTTT.

The CDR3 is CASSLEGSAQETQYF. DNA for the CDR3: TGTGCCAGCAGCTTAGAGGGTTCAGCTCAAGAGACCCAGTACTTC. This chain links TRBV7-2 with TRBJ2-5, with no clear D. The CDR3 is made up of 15 amino acids. The germline V gene encodes CDR1 SGHTA and CDR2 FQGNSA. V was shortened by 1 base and J by 2 bases, with 11 bases between the two germline ends. The whole variable domain, filled in from reference TRBV7-2 and TRBJ2-5, reads GAGVSQSPSNKVTEKGKDVELRCDPISGHTALYWYRQSLGQGLEFLIYFQGNSAPDKSGLPSDRFSAERTGGSVSTLTIQRTQQEDSAVYLCASSLEGSAQETQYFGPGTRLLVL.

The J gene is TRBJ1-1, the V gene TRBV5-1; D unclear. Germline CDR1 and CDR2: SGHRS and YFSETQ. There are 18 residues in the CDR3. Between the trimmed V and J ends, which lost 3 bases and 2 bases, there was a span of 23 bases. CDR3 sequence: CASSSGRGSRGGNTEAFF. CDR3 coding DNA: TGCGCCAGCAGCTCCGGTCGAGGGTCGCGGGGAGGAAACACTGAAGCTTTCTTT.

The V gene is TRBV29-1, the J gene TRBJ2-5; no definite D call. Germline values: CDR1 SQVTM, CDR2 ANQGSEA. The CDR3 length is 13 residues. Trimming removed 4 bases from V and 2 bases from J, with 11 bases in between. The CDR3 is CSVAIDVQETQYF. The CDR3 DNA is TGCAGCGTTGCGATTGACGTACAAGAGACCCAGTACTTC.

The V gene is TRBV5-1, the J gene TRBJ2-5; 8 bases align to TRBD1. Trimming cost V 0 bases and J 4 bases; bases outside gene matches: 8. The CDR3 is 16 amino acids. CDR1 and CDR2 from the germline V gene are SGHRS and YFSETQ. The CDR3 DNA is TGCGCCAGCAGCTTGGAGGGCGACAGGGGACGAGAGACCCAGTACTTC. This sequence encodes CASSLEGDRGRETQYF.

The genes are TRBV2 and TRBJ2-1; the D gene is possibly TRBD2 (6 bases). CDR1 and CDR2 from the germline V gene are SNHLY and FYNNEI. This CDR3 is built from 15 residues. The V and J ends lost 8 bases and 4 bases respectively, with 18 bases between them. In nucleotides, the CDR3 is TGTGCCAGCGGGTGGGGAGTAGCGGAGTACAATGAGCAGTTCTTC. Translation: CASGWGVAEYNEQFF.

The chain carries TRBV10-3 and TRBJ2-6; D is uncertain. V lost 2 bases and J 1 base, leaving 6 bases between the germline ends. Germline assignment: CDR1 ENHRY and CDR2 SYGVKD. The length of the CDR3 is 15 residues. The CDR3, as DNA: TGTGCCATCAGTGAGAAGACTTCTGGGGCCAACGTCCTGACTTTC. This translates into CAISEKTSGANVLTF.